This T cell receptor beta chain was sequenced during a study of blood T cell repertoires in COVID-19 (dated by TCRdb to the early 2020s). About the full investigation: Samples from collaborators originated in the United States, Italy and Spain and spanned both the acute and convalescent phases of COVID-19. The sample metadata nearly always contained a de-identified subject ID, COVID-19 status, age in years and sex. Where available, HLA class I and class II types were taken from metadata supplied by the sample provider and were not determined by assay-based typing. The prospective study material was composed of cDNA or gDNA derived from T cells, B-cell-depleted T cells, or PBMCs. Deeply sampled blood TCRbeta repertoires from subjects exposed to, actively infected with, or recovered from COVID-19 were included in the dataset. The samples were drawn from the first 160 participants of the ongoing ImmuneRACE study and from 950 to 1,500 subjects provided by 6 global collaborators. The repertoires were released in a freely available public database meant as a resource for research on the immune response to SARS-CoV-2.

Each collaborating institution followed its own protocols to collect whole blood in K2EDTA tubes. Collaborator samples were shipped for TCRbeta analysis as frozen whole blood, isolated PBMCs, or DNA extracted from either sample type. The immunoSEQ Assay, a bias-controlled multiplex PCR, was used to amplify TCRbeta CDR3 regions from genomic DNA. The authors processed their data as follows. The number of nucleated cells in each sample was estimated by amplification of reference gene primers within the assay. To quantify the absolute abundance of each unique TCRbeta CDR3 rearrangement, sequence reads were collapsed and filtered. Productive Simpson clonality was computed per sample as the square root of Simpson's diversity index over productive rearrangements. TCRdb took this table from immuneACCESS and kept in-frame rearrangements with V and J called. Such tables lack part of the clones; where checked against another copy, unresolved V genes explain under half of the gap, and the rest is unexplained. The DNA gave D and trimming, while V, J and clone size come from that table. This sample is represented by about 100,000 clones; 91% of them were singletons. The ten top clones hold around 4% of the sample.

A note on this clone: What antigen it recognizes has not been identified. No much larger clone is present one base from it, and per-base qualities are unavailable.

What the authors observed across the whole study: The amount of clinical and demographic metadata varied by source and participant and was provided uncurated.

Trimming takes 6 bases from V and 7 bases from J, and the germline ends sit 16 bases apart. CDR1 is given as LNHDA and CDR2 as SQIVND, both from the germline V gene (reference sequence). Measured from the cysteine to the phenylalanine, the CDR3 is 15 residues long. Left in the record is the CDR3 DNA by itself, 45 bases read in frame from the first base. The clonotype comes from a man aged 18-30 years with acute or convalescent COVID-19. Recombination linked TRBV19 to TRBJ1-6, and perhaps TRBD1 as D gene, on 6 matching bases. Input material: peripheral blood. CDR3 loop: CASRGDKGKNSPLHF. The DNA sequence follows: TGTGCCAGTAGGGGGGACAAGGGTAAAAATTCACCCCTCCACTTT.